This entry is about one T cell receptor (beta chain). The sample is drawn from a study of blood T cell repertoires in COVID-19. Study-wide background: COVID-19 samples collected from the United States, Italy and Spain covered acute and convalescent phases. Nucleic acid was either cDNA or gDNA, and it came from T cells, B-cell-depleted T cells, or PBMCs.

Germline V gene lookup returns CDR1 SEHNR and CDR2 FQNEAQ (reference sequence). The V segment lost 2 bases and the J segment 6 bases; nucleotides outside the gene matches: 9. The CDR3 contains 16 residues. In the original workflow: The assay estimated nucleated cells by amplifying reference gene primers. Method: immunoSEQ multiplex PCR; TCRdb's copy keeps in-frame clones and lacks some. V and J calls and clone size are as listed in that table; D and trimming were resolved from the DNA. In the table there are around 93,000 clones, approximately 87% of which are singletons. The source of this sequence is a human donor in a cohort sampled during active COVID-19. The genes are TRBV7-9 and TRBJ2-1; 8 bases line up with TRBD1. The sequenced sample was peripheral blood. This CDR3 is CASSLFAGGGINEQFF. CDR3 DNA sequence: TGTGCCAGCAGCTTATTCGCAGGGGGCGGTATCAATGAGCAGTTCTTC.